Reported below is one TCR beta chain. TCRdb keeps only in-frame clones here, not all; method: immunoSEQ multiplex PCR. The data show tens of thousands of clones, 86% seen once. This sample is part of a study of blood T cell repertoires in COVID-19. The sequence came from a woman over 75 with acute or convalescent COVID-19. The source material was peripheral blood.

This chain's CDR3 is CASSLGSGGGEKLFF. The DNA of the CDR3 is TGTGCCAGCAGCTTAGGGTCAGGGGGCGGTGAAAAACTGTTTTTT. The chain couples TRBV7-9 to TRBJ1-4, with 8 nucleotides matching TRBD1. J was trimmed by 7 bases and V by 1 base; bases with no gene match: 5. This CDR3 has 15 amino acids. The germline V gene encodes CDR1 SEHNR and CDR2 FQNEAQ (reference sequence).